Below, one TCR beta chain is given with its context. In the original processing: The assay estimated nucleated cells by amplifying reference gene primers. TCRdb's table, derived via immunoSEQ multiplex PCR, lists solely in-frame clones and lacks some. V, J and clone size are those of that table, while D and trimming were read from the DNA. This sample yields roughly 480,000 clones, of which 89% are seen a single time; 0.75% to 0.9% belongs to the top ten. This entry belongs to a study of blood T cell repertoires in COVID-19. From germline, CDR1 is MNHEY and CDR2 SVGEGT. Trimming stripped 4 bases from V and 5 bases from J, with 9 bases between. The CDR3 runs 12 residues. Seattle cases were enrolled at active infection and followed longitudinally.

The chain links TRBV6-2 or TRBV6-3 to TRBJ2-7; no firm D call. The receptor was derived from a man aged 18 to 30 with COVID-19, enrolled during active disease. The material sequenced was peripheral blood. In nucleotides, the CDR3 is TGTGCCAGCAGTTTCCACCCTAACGAGCAGTACTTC. It specifies CASSFHPNEQYF.